Shown below are 18 T cell receptor beta chains from a single sample sequenced in a study of CD8 T cells in Susac syndrome. It was with random hexamers that 0.5 to 1 ug RNA was reverse transcribed. TCRdb itself ran the immunoSEQ multiplex PCR reads through MiXCR, one entry per CDR3 protein. The table includes a few hundred thousand distinct CDR3 sequences, 75% to 90% detected once. The sample consisted of CD8+ T cells from PBMCs. These receptors all stem from a human donor with multiple sclerosis.

This chain uses TRBV11-3 with TRBJ2-2, with D uncertain. CDR1 is SGHNT, CDR2 YENEEA, per germline. Trimming shortened V by 5 bases and J by 3 bases, and 7 bases separated the two germline ends. CDR3 length equals 13 residues. The CDR3 DNA sequence: TGTGCCAGCAGCAATAGGGACACCGGGGAGCTGTTTTTT. Translating gives CASSNRDTGELFF.

V is TRBV6-5 and J is TRBJ2-7, with 10 positions matching TRBD1. Trimming cost V 1 base and J 5 bases; bases outside gene matches: 5. Germline values: CDR1 MNHEY, CDR2 SVGAGI. This CDR3 spans 15 amino acids. CDR3 in DNA: TGTGCCAGCAGTTACTTAAGGACAGGGGGTGACGAGCAGTACTTC. Its translation: CASSYLRTGGDEQYF.

This chain uses TRBV9 with TRBJ2-2, with a weak D call TRBD2 (5 bases). V lost 0 bases and J 7 bases, leaving 7 bases between the germline ends. Germline CDR1 is SGDLS and CDR2 is YYNGEE. The CDR3 is 13 amino acids. CDR3 sequence (DNA): TGTGCCAGCAGCGTAGGAGGGCGCGGGGAGCTGTTTTTT. Amino acids: CASSVGGRGELFF. The full variable domain, its missing parts supplied by reference TRBV9 and TRBJ2-2, is DSGVTQTPKHLITATGQRVTLRCSPRSGDLSVYWYQQSLDQGLQFLIQYYNGEERAKGNILERFSAQQFPDLHSELNLSSLELGDSALYFCASSVGGRGELFFGEGSRLTVL.

This rearrangement joins TRBV30 to TRBJ2-7; D ambiguous. With 4 bases removed from V and 2 bases from J, the gap between germline ends came to 6 bases. The CDR3 loop spans 11 amino acids. CDR1 GTSNPN and CDR2 SVGIG come from the germline V gene (reference sequence). CDR3 in amino acids: CAWNKAYEQYF. The CDR3, as DNA: TGTGCCTGGAACAAGGCCTACGAGCAGTACTTC.

CDR3 protein: CASSQERDSPLHF. Written as DNA, the CDR3 is TGTGCCAGCAGCCAAGAGCGAGATTCACCCCTCCACTTT. The V and J genes are TRBV3-1 and TRBJ1-6; no clear D gene. The CDR3 loop spans 13 amino acids. From germline, CDR1 is LGHDT and CDR2 YNNKEL (reference sequence). V gave up 0 bases and J gave up 8 bases, with 5 bases separating them.

This chain uses TRBV3-1 with TRBJ1-2; 9 bases fit TRBD1. The CDR3 is 15 amino acids. Germline loops: CDR1 LGHDT, CDR2 YNNKEL (reference sequence). V was pared by 3 bases and J by 7 bases, with 9 bases of the junction left unmatched. CDR3 sequence (DNA): TGTGCCAGCAGCCACGCAGACAGGGGGATGTTTGGCTACACCTTC. This translates into CASSHADRGMFGYTF.

The V gene is TRBV19, the J gene TRBJ1-1, with TRBD1 as a possible D gene (5 bases). Trimming pared 7 bases from V and 3 bases from J, leaving 12 bases between. Germline values: CDR1 LNHDA, CDR2 SQIVND (reference sequence). CDR3 length: 13 residues. This CDR3 is CASKAGTDTEAFF. Here the CDR3 DNA reads TGTGCCAGTAAGGCAGGGACGGACACTGAAGCTTTCTTT.

CDR3 in amino acids: CAIRGGGSYNSPLHF. The CDR3 DNA is TGTGCCATTAGAGGAGGGGGGTCCTATAATTCACCCCTCCACTTT. V is TRBV10-3 and J is TRBJ1-6; the D gene is possibly TRBD1 (6 bases). This CDR3 has 15 residues. V lost 9 bases and J lost 1, with 13 bases in between. Germline lookup yields CDR1 ENHRY and CDR2 SYGVKD.

This CDR3 is CASKRGQGVYNEQFF. The DNA for the CDR3 is TGTGCCAGCAAACGGGGACAGGGGGTATACAATGAGCAGTTCTTC. This sequence joins TRBV28 and TRBJ2-1; 11 bases map to TRBD1. The CDR3 is 15 residues long. V lost 7 bases and J lost 4; bases outside the gene matches: 6. Germline V lookup: CDR1 MDHEN, CDR2 SYDVKM.

The chain recombines TRBV7-2 with TRBJ2-1, with TRBD2 as a possible D gene (6 bases). The germline V gene has CDR1 SGHTA and CDR2 FQGNSA. V was trimmed by 2 bases and J by 8 bases, leaving 16 bases between them. This CDR3 contains 15 residues. CDR3 in amino acids: CASSLWVGGDHEQFF. The CDR3 bases are TGTGCCAGCAGCTTATGGGTGGGGGGTGACCATGAGCAGTTCTTC.

This sequence joins TRBV5-4 and TRBJ2-7; 10 nucleotides line up with TRBD1. CDR3 size: 15 residues. Germline CDR1 is SGHNT and CDR2 is YYREEE (reference sequence). V trimming: 3 bases; J trimming: 4 bases; junction bases outside the gene matches: 7. CDR3 DNA: TGTGCCAGCAGCTCCCCGGGACAGGGGAATTACGAGCAGTACTTC. It yields the protein CASSSPGQGNYEQYF.

The genes are TRBV14 and TRBJ2-6; D possibly corresponds to TRBD2 (6 bases). Germline V gene sequence: CDR1 SGHDN, CDR2 FVKESK. V lost 4 bases and J lost 0, with 13 bases in between. This CDR3 contains 17 residues. As DNA, the CDR3 is TGTGCCAGCAGCCGGCCGGGACTCCTCTCTGGGGCCAACGTCCTGACTTTC. It is translated as CASSRPGLLSGANVLTF. The variable domain in full, with the rest retrieved from reference TRBV14 and TRBJ2-6, is EAGVTQFPSHSVIEKGQTVTLRCDPISGHDNLYWYRRVMGKEIKFLLHFVKESKQDESGMPNNRFLAERTGGTYSTLKVQPAELEDSGVYFCASSRPGLLSGANVLTFGAGSRLTVL.

The V gene is TRBV6-1, the J gene TRBJ2-7; 8 bases agree with TRBD2. Germline V lookup: CDR1 MNHNS, CDR2 SASEGT. This CDR3 is built from 13 residues. V shed 6 bases and J 7 bases; nucleotides not matched to a gene: 8. This CDR3 reads CASRERGRGEQYF. CDR3 bases: TGTGCCAGCAGGGAGCGGGGGCGGGGTGAGCAGTACTTC.

The genes are TRBV6-5 and TRBJ1-6; 7 bases align to TRBD1. Germline V gene sequence: CDR1 MNHEY, CDR2 SVGAGI. V lost 2 bases and J lost 8; bases outside the gene matches: 3. This CDR3 region has 14 residues. CDR3 protein: CASSYKGADSPLHF. The CDR3, as DNA: TGTGCCAGCAGTTACAAGGGGGCGGATTCACCCCTCCACTTT.

V gene TRBV6-2 or TRBV6-3 combines with J gene TRBJ2-3; D is possibly TRBD1 or TRBD2 (5 bases each). V lost 0 bases to trimming and J lost 6 bases, with 7 bases between them. The germline V gene has CDR1 MNHEY and CDR2 SVGEGT. CDR3 size: 13 residues. CDR3 nucleotide sequence: TGTGCCAGCAGTTACTCGAGGGGCGATACGCAGTATTTT. Residues: CASSYSRGDTQYF.

The chain links TRBV5-1 to TRBJ2-1; no clear D gene. From germline, CDR1 is SGHRS and CDR2 YFSETQ. This CDR3 is built from 15 residues. V was clipped by 4 bases and J by 1 base, with 12 bases between them. CDR3 region: CASSPLKVSYNEQFF. CDR3 DNA: TGCGCCAGCAGCCCCTTGAAGGTATCCTACAATGAGCAGTTCTTC.

The chain joins TRBV10-1 to TRBJ2-3; the match to TRBD2 covers 7 bases. The germline V gene encodes CDR1 WNHNN and CDR2 SYGVQD (reference sequence). The CDR3 extends over 18 amino acids. V lost 0 bases to trimming and J lost 4 bases; unmatched junction nucleotides: 13. In nucleotides, the CDR3 is TGCGCCAGCAGTGAGTCGAATCTTTTGACTAGCTCGTCAGATACGCAGTATTTT. Amino acid sequence: CASSESNLLTSSSDTQYF.

The rearrangement links TRBV5-6 to TRBJ1-2; D gene uncertain. Trimming shortened V by 5 bases and J by 7 bases, and 18 bases separated the two germline ends. Germline loops: CDR1 SGHDT, CDR2 YYEEEE. The CDR3 runs 14 residues. CDR3 protein: CASSYMPPGSGYTF. The DNA of the CDR3 is TGTGCCAGCAGTTACATGCCGCCCGGCTCTGGCTACACCTTC.